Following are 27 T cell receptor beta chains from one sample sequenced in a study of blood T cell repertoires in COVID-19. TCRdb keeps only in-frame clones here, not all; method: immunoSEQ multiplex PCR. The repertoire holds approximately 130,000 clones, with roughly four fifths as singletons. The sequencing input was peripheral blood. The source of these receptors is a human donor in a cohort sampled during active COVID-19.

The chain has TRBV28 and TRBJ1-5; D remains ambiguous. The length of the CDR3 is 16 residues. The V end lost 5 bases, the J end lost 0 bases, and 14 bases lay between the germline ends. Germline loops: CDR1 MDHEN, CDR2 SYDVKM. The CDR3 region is CASSQTVPYSNQPQHF. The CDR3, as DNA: TGTGCCAGCAGTCAAACAGTTCCTTATAGCAATCAGCCCCAGCATTTT. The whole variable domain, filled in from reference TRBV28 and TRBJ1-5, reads DVKVTQSSRYLVKRTGEKVFLECVQDMDHENMFWYRQDPGLGLRLIYFSYDVKMKEKGDIPEGYSVSREKKERFSLILESASTNQTSMYLCASSQTVPYSNQPQHFGDGTRLSIL.

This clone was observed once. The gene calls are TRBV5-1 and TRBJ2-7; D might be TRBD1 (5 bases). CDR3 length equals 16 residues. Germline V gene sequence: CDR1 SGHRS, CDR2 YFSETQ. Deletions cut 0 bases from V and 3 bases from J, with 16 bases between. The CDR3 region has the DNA TGCGCCAGCAGCTTGGCCTTGGGCAGGGTGGACTACGAGCAGTACTTC. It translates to CASSLALGRVDYEQYF.

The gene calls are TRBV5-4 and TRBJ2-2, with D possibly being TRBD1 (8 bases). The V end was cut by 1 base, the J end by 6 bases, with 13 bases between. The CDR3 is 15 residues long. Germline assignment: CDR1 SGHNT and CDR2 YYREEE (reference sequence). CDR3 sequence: CASSLSTGGAGELFF. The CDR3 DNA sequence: TGTGCCAGCAGCTTGTCTACAGGGGGGGCCGGGGAGCTGTTTTTT.

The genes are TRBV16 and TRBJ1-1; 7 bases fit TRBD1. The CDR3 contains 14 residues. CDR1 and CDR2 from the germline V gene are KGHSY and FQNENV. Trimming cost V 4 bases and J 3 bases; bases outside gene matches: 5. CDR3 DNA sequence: TGTGCCAGCAGCCGAGGCAGGGGGGACACTGAAGCTTTCTTT. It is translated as CASSRGRGDTEAFF. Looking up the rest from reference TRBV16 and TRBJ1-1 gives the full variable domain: GEEVAQTPKHLVRGEGQKAKLYCAPIKGHSYVFWYQQVLKNEFKFLISFQNENVFDETGMPKERFSAKCLPNSPCSLEIQATKLEDSAVYFCASSRGRGDTEAFFGQGTRLTVV.

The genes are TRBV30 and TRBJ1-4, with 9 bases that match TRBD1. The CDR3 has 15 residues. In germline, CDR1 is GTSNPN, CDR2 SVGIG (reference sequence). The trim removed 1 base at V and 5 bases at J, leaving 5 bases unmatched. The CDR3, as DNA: TGTGCCTGGAGTGCCACACAGGGGGCGAATGAAAAACTGTTTTTT. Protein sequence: CAWSATQGANEKLFF.

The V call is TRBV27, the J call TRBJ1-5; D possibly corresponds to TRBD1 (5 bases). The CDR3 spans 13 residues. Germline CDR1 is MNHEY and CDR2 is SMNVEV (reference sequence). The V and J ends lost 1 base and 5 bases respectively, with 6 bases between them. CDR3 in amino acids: CASSLWGDQPQHF. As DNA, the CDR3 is TGTGCCAGCAGTTTATGGGGGGATCAGCCCCAGCATTTT.

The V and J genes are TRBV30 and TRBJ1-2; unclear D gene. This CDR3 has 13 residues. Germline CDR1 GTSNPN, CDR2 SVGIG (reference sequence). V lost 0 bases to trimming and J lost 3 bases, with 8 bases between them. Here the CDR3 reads CAWSVELHYGYTF. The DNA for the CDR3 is TGTGCCTGGAGTGTTGAGTTGCACTATGGCTACACCTTC.

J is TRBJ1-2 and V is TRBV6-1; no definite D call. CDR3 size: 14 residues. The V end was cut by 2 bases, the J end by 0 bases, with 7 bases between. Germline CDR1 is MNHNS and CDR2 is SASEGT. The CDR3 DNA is TGTGCCAGCAGTGAAATCAGTACTAACTATGGCTACACCTTC. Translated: CASSEISTNYGYTF.

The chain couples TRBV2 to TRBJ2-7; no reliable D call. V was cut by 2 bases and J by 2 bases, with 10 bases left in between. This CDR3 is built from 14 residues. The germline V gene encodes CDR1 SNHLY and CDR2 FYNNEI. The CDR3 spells CASSELLPPYEQYF. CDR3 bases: TGTGCCAGCAGTGAATTACTTCCTCCCTACGAGCAGTACTTC.

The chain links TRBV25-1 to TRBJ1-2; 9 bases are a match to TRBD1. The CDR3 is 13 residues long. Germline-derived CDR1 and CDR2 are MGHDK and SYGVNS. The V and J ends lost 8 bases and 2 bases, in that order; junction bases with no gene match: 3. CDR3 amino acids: CASRGTGNYGYTF. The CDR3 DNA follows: TGTGCCAGCCGAGGGACAGGGAACTATGGCTACACCTTC.

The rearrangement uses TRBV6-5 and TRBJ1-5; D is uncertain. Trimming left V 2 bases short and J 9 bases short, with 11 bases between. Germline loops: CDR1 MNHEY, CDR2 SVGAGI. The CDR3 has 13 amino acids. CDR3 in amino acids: CASSYLQSGPQHF. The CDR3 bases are TGTGCCAGCAGTTACCTCCAATCCGGGCCCCAGCATTTT.

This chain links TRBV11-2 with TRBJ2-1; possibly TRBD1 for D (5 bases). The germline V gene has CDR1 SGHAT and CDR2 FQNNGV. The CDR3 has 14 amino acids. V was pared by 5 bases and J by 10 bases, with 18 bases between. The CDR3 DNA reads TGTGCCAGCAGCGGGCGACTGGGGCAATTAGAGCAGTTCTTC. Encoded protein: CASSGRLGQLEQFF.

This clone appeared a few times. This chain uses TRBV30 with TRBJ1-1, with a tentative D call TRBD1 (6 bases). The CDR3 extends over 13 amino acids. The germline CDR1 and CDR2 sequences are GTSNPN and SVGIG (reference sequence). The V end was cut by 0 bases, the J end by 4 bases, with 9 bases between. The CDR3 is CAWSVGGGTEAFF. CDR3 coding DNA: TGTGCCTGGAGTGTAGGGGGGGGCACTGAAGCTTTCTTT.

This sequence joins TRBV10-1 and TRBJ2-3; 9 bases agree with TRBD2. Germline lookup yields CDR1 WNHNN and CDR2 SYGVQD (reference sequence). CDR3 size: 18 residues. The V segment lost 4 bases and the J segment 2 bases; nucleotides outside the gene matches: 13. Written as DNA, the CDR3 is TGCGCCAGCAGTGTGGGGCCTACTAGCGGGCGGGCCACAGATACGCAGTATTTT. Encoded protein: CASSVGPTSGRATDTQYF.

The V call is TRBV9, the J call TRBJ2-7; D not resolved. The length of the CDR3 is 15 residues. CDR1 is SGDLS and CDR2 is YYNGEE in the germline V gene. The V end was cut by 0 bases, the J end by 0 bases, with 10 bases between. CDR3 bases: TGTGCCAGCAGCGTAGCGCCAGCGAGCTCCTACGAGCAGTACTTC. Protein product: CASSVAPASSYEQYF.

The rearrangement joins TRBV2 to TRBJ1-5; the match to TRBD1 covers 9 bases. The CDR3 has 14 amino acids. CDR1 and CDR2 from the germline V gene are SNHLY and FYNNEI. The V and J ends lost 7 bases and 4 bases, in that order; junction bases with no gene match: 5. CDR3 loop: CASKGQGWNQPQHF. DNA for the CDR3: TGTGCCAGCAAGGGACAGGGTTGGAATCAGCCCCAGCATTTT.

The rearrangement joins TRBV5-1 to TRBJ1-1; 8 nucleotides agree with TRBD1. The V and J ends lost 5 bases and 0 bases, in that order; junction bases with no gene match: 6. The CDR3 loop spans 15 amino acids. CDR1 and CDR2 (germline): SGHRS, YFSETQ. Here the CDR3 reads CASRRTGFMNTEAFF. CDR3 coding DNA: TGCGCCAGCAGGCGGACAGGGTTTATGAACACTGAAGCTTTCTTT.

CDR3 DNA sequence: TGTGCCAGTAGTGGACAGGGGAAGTCCTACGAGCAGTACTTC. Translated: CASSGQGKSYEQYF. The chain is built from TRBV19 and TRBJ2-7; 9 bases are shared with TRBD1. The CDR3 covers 14 residues. Germline values: CDR1 LNHDA, CDR2 SQIVND (reference sequence). V shed 5 bases and J 1 base; nucleotides not matched to a gene: 3.

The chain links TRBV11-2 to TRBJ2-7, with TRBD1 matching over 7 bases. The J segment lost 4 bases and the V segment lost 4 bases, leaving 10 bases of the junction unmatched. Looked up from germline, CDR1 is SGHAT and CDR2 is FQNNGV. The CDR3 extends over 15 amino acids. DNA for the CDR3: TGTGCCAGCAGCTCCTTAAGGGACAGCATATACGAGCAGTACTTC. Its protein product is CASSSLRDSIYEQYF.

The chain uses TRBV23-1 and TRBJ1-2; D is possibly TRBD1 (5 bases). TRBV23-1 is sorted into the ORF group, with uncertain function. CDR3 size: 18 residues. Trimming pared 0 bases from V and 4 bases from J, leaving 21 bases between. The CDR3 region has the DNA TGCGCCAGCAGTCAATCGGTCGGGGGACTATCAATTTCCTATGGCTACACCTTC. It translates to CASSQSVGGLSISYGYTF.

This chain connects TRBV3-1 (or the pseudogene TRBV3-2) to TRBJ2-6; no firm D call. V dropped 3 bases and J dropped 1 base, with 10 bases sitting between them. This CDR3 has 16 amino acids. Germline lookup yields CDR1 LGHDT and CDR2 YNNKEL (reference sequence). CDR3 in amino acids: CASSQPTASGANVLTF. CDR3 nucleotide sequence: TGTGCCAGCAGCCAGCCAACAGCTTCTGGGGCCAACGTCCTGACTTTC.

The CDR3 DNA reads as TGTGCCAGCAGCCGAGAGCGGGGGGGTACAGATACGCAGTATTTT. Amino acids: CASSRERGGTDTQYF. The V and J genes are TRBV14 and TRBJ2-3, with 10 bases identical to TRBD2. The trim removed 4 bases at V and 3 bases at J, leaving 4 bases unmatched. Germline V CDR1 and CDR2: SGHDN, FVKESK. The CDR3 runs to 15 residues.

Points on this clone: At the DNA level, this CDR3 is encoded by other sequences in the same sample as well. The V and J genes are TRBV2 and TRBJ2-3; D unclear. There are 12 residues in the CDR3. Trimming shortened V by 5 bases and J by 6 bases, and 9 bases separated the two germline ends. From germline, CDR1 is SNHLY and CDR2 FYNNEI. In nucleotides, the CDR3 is TGTGCCAGCAGTTTGGAGACCGATACGCAGTATTTT. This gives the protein CASSLETDTQYF.

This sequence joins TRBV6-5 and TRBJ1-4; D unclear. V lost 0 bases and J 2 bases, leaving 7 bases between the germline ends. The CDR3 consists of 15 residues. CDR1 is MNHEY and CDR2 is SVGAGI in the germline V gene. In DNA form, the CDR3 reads TGTGCCAGCAGTTACTCCGGGGTTACTAATGAAAAACTGTTTTTT. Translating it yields CASSYSGVTNEKLFF.

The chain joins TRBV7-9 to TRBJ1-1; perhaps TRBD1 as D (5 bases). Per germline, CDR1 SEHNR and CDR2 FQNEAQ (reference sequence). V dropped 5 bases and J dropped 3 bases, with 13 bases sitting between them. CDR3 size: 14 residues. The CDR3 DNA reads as TGTGCCAGCAGCCAAGCGGGGGGACACACTGAAGCTTTCTTT. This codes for CASSQAGGHTEAFF. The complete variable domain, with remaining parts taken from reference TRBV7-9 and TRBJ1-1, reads DTGVSQNPRHKITKRGQNVTFRCDPISEHNRLYWYRQTLGQGPEFLTYFQNEAQLEKSRLLSDRFSAERPKGSFSTLEIQRTEQGDSAMYLCASSQAGGHTEAFFGQGTRLTVV.

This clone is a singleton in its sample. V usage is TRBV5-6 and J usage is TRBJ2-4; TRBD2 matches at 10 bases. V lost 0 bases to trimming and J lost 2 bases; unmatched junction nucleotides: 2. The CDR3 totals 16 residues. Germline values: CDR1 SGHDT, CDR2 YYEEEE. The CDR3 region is CASSLGAGGTKNIQYF. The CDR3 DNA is TGTGCCAGCAGCTTGGGAGCGGGAGGGACCAAAAACATTCAGTACTTC.

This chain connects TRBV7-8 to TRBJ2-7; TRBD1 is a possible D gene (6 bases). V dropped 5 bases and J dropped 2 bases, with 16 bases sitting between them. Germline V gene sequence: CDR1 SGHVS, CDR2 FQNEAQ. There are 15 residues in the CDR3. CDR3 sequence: CASSPGVAATYEQYF. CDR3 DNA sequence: TGTGCCAGCAGCCCAGGGGTGGCGGCGACCTACGAGCAGTACTTC.